The 32 T cell receptor beta chains given below trace back to one sample, sequenced in a study of molecular identifiers for immune sequencing clone quantification. Using its own MiXCR run on the PCR reads, TCRdb lists one record per CDR3 protein. The sample includes about 640,000 distinct CDR3 sequences, 20% seen only once; the top ten take 0.7% to 1%. The sequenced sample was naive CD8+ T cells from blood, with Jurkat cell RNA spiked in. The subset was: FACS-sorted CD8+CD4-CCR7+CD45RA+ naive T cells. Source of these receptors: a human donor in good health. Some libraries in this study had Jurkat cell RNA spiked in.

A remark on this clonotype: This may be a read error: a much more frequent sequence differs by one nucleotide. The V gene is TRBV30, the J gene TRBJ2-1; D perhaps matches TRBD1 (6 bases). This CDR3 is built from 13 residues. CDR1 and CDR2 from the germline V gene are GTSNPN and SVGIG (reference sequence). The CDR3 bases are TGTGCCTGGGGTGTAGTCAGGGGAAATGAGCAGTTCTTC. This gives the protein CAWGVVRGNEQFF.

This clonotype was detected ten times or more. The V call is TRBV6-5, the J call TRBJ2-5, with 12 bases fitting TRBD2. Germline CDR1 reads MNHEY; CDR2 reads SVGAGI. The ends lost 6 bases at V and 5 bases at J; junction bases unmatched: 4. The CDR3 is 14 amino acids. CDR3 residues: CASRPSGGEETQYF. Here the CDR3 DNA reads TGTGCCAGCAGGCCTAGCGGGGGGGAGGAGACCCAGTACTTC.

With respect to this clonotype: Sequence at one end of the junction differs from germline and may be a read error. The rearrangement links TRBV29-1 to TRBJ2-3, with no clear D. The CDR3 length is 11 residues. Germline V gives CDR1 SQVTM, CDR2 ANQGSEA. The CDR3 is CSAEDTDTQYF. CDR3 DNA sequence: TGCAGCGCTGAAGACACAGATACGCAGTATTTT.

This clonotype has ten or more counts. The rearrangement uses TRBV4-3 and TRBJ1-5, with D uncertain. Germline values: CDR1 LGHNA, CDR2 YSLEER. CDR3 length: 16 amino acids. Deletions cut 0 bases from V and 2 bases from J, with 11 bases between. CDR3 sequence: CASSQDRGMGNQPQHF. The DNA for the CDR3 is TGCGCCAGCAGCCAAGATCGAGGGATGGGCAATCAGCCCCAGCATTTT.

This clonotype came up many times. The chain carries TRBV29-1 and TRBJ2-5, with 11 positions matching TRBD1. CDR1 and CDR2 (germline): SQVTM, ANQGSEA. Losses at the gene ends were 7 bases for V and 0 bases for J; bases not matched to a gene: 13. This CDR3 contains 17 residues. The CDR3 loop is CSEDPGQGGFDQETQYF. Here the CDR3 DNA reads TGCAGCGAGGATCCGGGACAGGGGGGTTTTGACCAAGAGACCCAGTACTTC.

V gene TRBV11-2 combines with J gene TRBJ2-7; 9 bases agree with TRBD1. This CDR3 spans 15 amino acids. Trimming took 5 bases from V and 1 from J; bases not matched to a gene: 6. CDR1 is SGHAT and CDR2 is FQNNGV in the germline V gene. The CDR3 DNA follows: TGTGCCAGCAGCCCGCCCGACAGGGGGTCCTACGAGCAGTACTTC. Residues: CASSPPDRGSYEQYF.

A few counts support this clonotype. The chain joins TRBV19 to TRBJ1-5; D is undetermined. The V gene lost 3 bases and the J gene lost 2 bases, with 11 bases spanning the gap. The CDR3 length is 15 residues. The germline CDR1 and CDR2 sequences are LNHDA and SQIVND (reference sequence). DNA for the CDR3: TGTGCCAGTAGTATCGCCAGGACTGGCAATCAGCCCCAGCATTTT. Translating gives CASSIARTGNQPQHF.

In this sample, this clonotype turned up many times. The J gene is TRBJ1-1, the V gene TRBV10-2, with D perhaps matching TRBD1 (6 bases). Germline V gene lookup returns CDR1 WSHSY and CDR2 SAAADI. The CDR3 has 14 residues. Trimming took off 5 bases at V and 4 bases at J, with 14 bases between the two ends. The CDR3 is CASSRGAAATEAFF. The CDR3 DNA reads as TGCGCCAGCAGTCGGGGGGCAGCGGCCACTGAAGCTTTCTTT.

This clonotype was picked up a small number of times. The V call is TRBV5-1, the J call TRBJ2-3; 11 nucleotides match TRBD2. Per germline, CDR1 SGHRS and CDR2 YFSETQ. The CDR3 has 15 amino acids. The ends lost 7 bases at V and 0 bases at J; junction bases unmatched: 4. The CDR3 here is CASASSGGSTDTQYF. The CDR3 DNA is TGCGCCAGCGCTTCTAGCGGGGGGAGCACAGATACGCAGTATTTT.

This clonotype was seen repeatedly, ten times or more. In DNA, the CDR3 is TGTGCCAGCAGTTTCGGGGGCGGGGGCCCAGAGACCCAGTACTTC. It is translated as CASSFGGGGPETQYF. The V call is TRBV12-3 or TRBV12-4, the J call TRBJ2-5; D is possibly TRBD2 (7 bases). Trimming stripped 3 bases from V and 4 bases from J, with 15 bases between. The CDR3 length is 15 residues.

This clonotype was counted once. A much larger clone is a single base away; this may be a read error. This chain uses TRBV28 with TRBJ1-1; TRBD1 is a possible D gene (6 bases). The V end was cut by 8 bases, the J end by 10 bases, with 26 bases between. CDR1 is MDHEN, CDR2 SYDVKM, per germline. The CDR3 consists of 15 residues. CDR3 DNA: TGTGCCAGCGGTTACGAACTTACCGGGGGGCATGGAGCTTTCTTT. The encoded protein is CASGYELTGGHGAFF.

This clonotype showed up many times. The V and J genes are TRBV6-5 and TRBJ2-1; D gene uncertain. V lost 5 bases and J lost 4, with 18 bases in between. The germline V gene has CDR1 MNHEY and CDR2 SVGAGI. The CDR3 has 16 amino acids. The CDR3 loop reads CASSASVGTLYNEQFF. Here the CDR3 DNA reads TGTGCCAGCAGTGCCTCTGTGGGCACTCTGTACAATGAGCAGTTCTTC.

This clonotype was counted ten times or more. The V and J genes are TRBV6-2 or TRBV6-3 and TRBJ1-5; a possible D gene is TRBD1 (5 bases). V dropped 6 bases and J dropped 2 bases, with 11 bases sitting between them. The CDR3 has 14 amino acids. Germline V lookup: CDR1 MNHEY, CDR2 SVGEGT. CDR3 nucleotide sequence: TGTGCCAGCAGGGCAGGGCTAGGCAATCAGCCCCAGCATTTT. Translation gives CASRAGLGNQPQHF.

V usage is TRBV6-2 or TRBV6-3 and J usage is TRBJ1-2; no clear D. V lost 5 bases and J lost 3, with 10 bases in between. There are 13 residues in the CDR3. CDR1 and CDR2 (germline): MNHEY, SVGEGT. DNA for the CDR3: TGTGCCAGCAGTCCCGGCAAGTACTATGGCTACACCTTC. This codes for CASSPGKYYGYTF.

Only a few counts were recorded for this clonotype. This sequence joins TRBV19 and TRBJ1-6; weak D call: TRBD1 (5 bases). This CDR3 has 15 amino acids. Germline V CDR1 and CDR2: LNHDA, SQIVND (reference sequence). Trimming stripped 5 bases from V and 9 bases from J, with 17 bases between. For the CDR3, the DNA is TGTGCCAGTAGTCCCGACAGCCAAACGGGTTCACCCCTCCACTTT. Its translation: CASSPDSQTGSPLHF. Together with reference TRBV19 and TRBJ1-6, the CDR3 gives the full variable domain: DGGITQSPKYLFRKEGQNVTLSCEQNLNHDAMYWYRQDPGQGLRLIYYSQIVNDFQKGDIAEGYSVSREKKESFPLTVTSAQKNPTAFYLCASSPDSQTGSPLHFGNGTRLTVT.

Of note for this clonotype: Given a much more abundant clone one base away, this may be a read error. V is TRBV7-9 and J is TRBJ1-4; 7 bases fit TRBD1. CDR3 length: 17 amino acids. The germline gives CDR1 SEHNR, CDR2 FQNEAQ (reference sequence). The CDR3 loop is CASSSLTTGAPKEKLLF. In DNA form, the CDR3 reads TGTGCCAGCAGCTCCTTAACCACAGGGGCCCCTAAGGAAAAACTGCTTTTT.

This clonotype occurred a few times. The chain uses TRBV19 and TRBJ1-3; D perhaps matches TRBD1 (6 bases). With 6 bases removed from V and 5 bases from J, the gap between germline ends came to 8 bases. CDR1 and CDR2 from the germline V gene are LNHDA and SQIVND (reference sequence). The CDR3 extends over 12 amino acids. CDR3 in amino acids: CASSQGRNTIYF. The CDR3, as DNA: TGTGCCAGTAGCCAGGGGAGAAACACCATATATTTT.

The table lists this clonotype with a few counts. The chain joins TRBV20-1 to TRBJ2-7; D gene unclear. V was pared by 3 bases and J by 3 bases, with 15 bases between. The CDR3 extends over 14 amino acids. Germline CDR1 reads DFQATT; CDR2 reads SNEGSKA (reference sequence). The CDR3 DNA follows: TGCAGTGCTAGCGACCGATTTAACGTCTACGAGCAGTACTTC. Its translation: CSASDRFNVYEQYF.

A word on this clonotype: This may stem from a read error, because a much larger clone lies one nucleotide away. The CDR3 carries no conserved terminal phenylalanine or tryptophan, so it likely arises from a read error. CDR3 in amino acids: CSASGLDRVTDTQYS. CDR3 coding DNA: TGCAGTGCTAGTGGCCTAGACAGGGTGACAGATACGCAGTATTCT. The genes are TRBV20-1 and TRBJ2-3; 7 bases match TRBD1. This CDR3 comprises 15 residues. Germline CDR1 is DFQATT and CDR2 is SNEGSKA (reference sequence). The V and J ends lost 3 bases and 3 bases, in that order; junction bases with no gene match: 9.

The CDR3 nucleotides are TGTGCCAGCAGTTCCACAGGGGGGGAGTTCTTC. Translated, it gives CASSSTGGEFF. The chain has TRBV5-6 and TRBJ2-1; a possible D gene is TRBD1 (8 bases). The V gene lost 5 bases and the J gene lost 14 bases, with 14 bases spanning the gap. Looked up from germline, CDR1 is SGHDT and CDR2 is YYEEEE. The CDR3 consists of 11 residues.

The V and J genes are TRBV6-2 or TRBV6-3 and TRBJ1-4, with no clear D. Trimming stripped 0 bases from V and 8 bases from J, with 4 bases between. From germline, CDR1 is MNHEY and CDR2 SVGEGT. The CDR3 runs 12 residues. As DNA, the CDR3 is TGTGCCAGCAGTTACTCGAGAGAAAAACTGTTTTTT. This translates into CASSYSREKLFF.

For this clonotype: This may stem from a read error, because a much larger clone lies one nucleotide away. V is TRBV10-2 and J is TRBJ1-1; D perhaps matches TRBD1 (6 bases). CDR1 is WSHSY and CDR2 is SAAADI in the germline V gene. This CDR3 has 14 residues. The CDR3 here is CASRQGIGVTEASF. The CDR3 nucleotides are TGCGCCAGCAGGCAGGGGATAGGAGTCACTGAAGCTTCCTTT.

A note on this clonotype: One end of the junction fails to match germline, which may point to a read error. The V call is TRBV6-2 or TRBV6-3, the J call TRBJ2-1; D remains ambiguous. The CDR3 has 12 residues. From germline, CDR1 is MNHEY and CDR2 SVGEGT. CDR3 nucleotide sequence: TGTGCCAGCAGTTACGCTTACAATGAGCAGCTCTTC. This sequence encodes CASSYAYNEQLF.

V usage is TRBV27 and J usage is TRBJ2-7, with D unresolved. CDR3 length: 13 amino acids. V dropped 4 bases and J dropped 0 bases, with 7 bases sitting between them. Germline CDR1 reads MNHEY; CDR2 reads SMNVEV (reference sequence). Here the CDR3 DNA reads TGTGCCAGCAGTTACCAGGCCTCCTACGAGCAGTACTTC. Residues: CASSYQASYEQYF.

CDR3 residues: CASSKAPLAPLAGNEQFF. As DNA, the CDR3 is TGTGCCAGCAGCAAAGCGCCCCTCGCCCCTCTAGCCGGCAATGAGCAGTTCTTC. This rearrangement joins TRBV21-1 to TRBJ2-1; the D call in the table, TRBD1, was not verified against the DNA. TRBV21-1 is a listed pseudogene. CDR3 size: 18 residues.

This clonotype was detected ten times or more. This sequence joins TRBV5-6 and TRBJ2-4; D might be TRBD2 (6 bases). The V gene lost 2 bases and the J gene lost 0 bases, with 12 bases spanning the gap. This CDR3 spans 16 amino acids. Looked up from germline, CDR1 is SGHDT and CDR2 is YYEEEE. The CDR3 loop is CASSLVGGRAKNIQYF. The CDR3 region has the DNA TGTGCCAGCAGCTTAGTCGGGGGTCGAGCCAAAAACATTCAGTACTTC.

The chain combines TRBV27 with TRBJ1-5, with D unclear. This CDR3 comprises 13 residues. V lost 5 bases to trimming and J lost 7 bases, with 12 bases between them. Germline-derived CDR1 and CDR2 are MNHEY and SMNVEV (reference sequence). CDR3 sequence: CASSTSVLQPQHF. CDR3 in DNA: TGTGCCAGCAGTACCTCAGTGTTGCAGCCCCAGCATTTT.

This clonotype has at least ten counts. This chain connects TRBV12-3 or TRBV12-4 to TRBJ1-4; possible D gene TRBD1, 5 bases. The CDR3 is made up of 14 amino acids. Trimming took 7 bases from V and 8 from J, leaving 17 bases between them. DNA of the CDR3: TGTGCCAGCAAGAAGCAGGGTATACACGAAAAACTGTTTTTT. Translated: CASKKQGIHEKLFF.

The table lists this clonotype with many counts. The J gene is TRBJ1-5, the V gene TRBV4-1, with D unresolved. CDR1 and CDR2 (germline): MGHRA, YSYEKL. CDR3 length equals 15 residues. V lost 0 bases to trimming and J lost 3 bases, with 9 bases between them. The CDR3 DNA follows: TGCGCCAGCAGCCAAGAAGGGCAGTCCAATCAGCCCCAGCATTTT. Translating gives CASSQEGQSNQPQHF.

This clonotype showed up many times. The rearrangement links TRBV7-9 to TRBJ1-3, with D perhaps matching TRBD1 (5 bases). Trimming pared 3 bases from V and 4 bases from J, leaving 13 bases between. In germline, CDR1 is SEHNR, CDR2 FQNEAQ (reference sequence). CDR3 length: 15 residues. CDR3 coding DNA: TGTGCCAGCAGCTTGGGACCGCAGGGCGGAAACACCATATATTTT. Translated, it gives CASSLGPQGGNTIYF.

As for this clonotype: Given a much more abundant clone one base away, this may be a read error. The chain couples TRBV5-1 to TRBJ2-7, with D perhaps matching TRBD1 (6 bases). Trimming took 4 bases from V and 2 from J, leaving 16 bases between them. The V gene's germline CDR1 is SGHRS and CDR2 YFSETQ. This CDR3 spans 15 amino acids. This CDR3 is CASSRDRTEPYEQYF. The CDR3 nucleotides read TGCGCCAGCAGCCGTGACCGGACAGAACCCTACGAGCAGTACTTC.

This clonotype was seen at least ten times. The chain carries TRBV4-3 and TRBJ1-2, with TRBD1 identical over 8 bases. The J segment lost 2 bases and the V segment lost 1 base, leaving 3 bases of the junction unmatched. This CDR3 is built from 15 residues. Germline CDR1 reads LGHNA; CDR2 reads YSLEER. The CDR3 region is CASSQADRANYGYTF. The CDR3 region has the DNA TGCGCCAGCAGCCAAGCGGACAGGGCCAACTATGGCTACACCTTC.